The 22 T cell receptor beta chains below all came from one sample that was sequenced in a study of T cells in localized non-small cell lung cancer. Only in-frame clones appear in the TCRdb table, and some are missing; sequencing was by immunoSEQ multiplex PCR. The sample lists roughly 34,000 clones; roughly 87% were seen once. The material was peripheral blood mononuclear cells, obtained before any cancer treatment. The source of these receptors is a man aged 35-69 years with stage III lung adenocarcinoma.

In its sample, this clone was seen once. The chain couples TRBV11-3 to TRBJ2-5; TRBD1 agrees at 7 bases. The V gene's germline CDR1 is SGHNT and CDR2 YENEEA. The CDR3 covers 15 residues. J lost 2 bases, V lost 3 bases, and 6 bases had no gene match. CDR3 bases: TGTGCCAGCAGCTTGGGGCTCAGGGGGCAAGAGACCCAGTACTTC. Translating it yields CASSLGLRGQETQYF.

For this clone: A much larger clone is a single base away; this may be a read error. In the same sample, other DNA sequences code for this CDR3. CDR3 in amino acids: CASSQGEIYEQYF. CDR3 bases: TGTGCCAGCAGCCAGGGGGAGATCTACGAGCAGTACTTC. The chain carries TRBV14 and TRBJ2-7; tentatively, D is TRBD1 or TRBD2 (5 bases each). Germline V gives CDR1 SGHDN, CDR2 FVKESK. Trimming removed 3 bases from V and 3 bases from J, with 9 bases in between. There are 13 residues in the CDR3.

The chain recombines TRBV10-3 with TRBJ1-1; D remains unclear. From germline, CDR1 is ENHRY and CDR2 SYGVKD. The V gene lost 2 bases and the J gene lost 5 bases, with 9 bases spanning the gap. The length of the CDR3 is 13 residues. The CDR3, as DNA: TGTGCCATCAGTGAGGGAGGTGGAACTGAAGCTTTCTTT. It translates to CAISEGGGTEAFF.

J is TRBJ2-1 and V is TRBV6-5; no clear D gene. Germline V lookup: CDR1 MNHEY, CDR2 SVGAGI. CDR3 size: 15 residues. Trimming stripped 0 bases from V and 6 bases from J, with 12 bases between. CDR3 residues: CASSYSIALGNEQFF. CDR3 nucleotides: TGTGCCAGCAGTTACTCGATAGCCCTAGGCAATGAGCAGTTCTTC.

The chain carries TRBV28 and TRBJ1-2, with 8 bases lining up with TRBD1. V trimming: 3 bases; J trimming: 5 bases; junction bases outside the gene matches: 5. The CDR3 totals 14 residues. Germline V CDR1 and CDR2: MDHEN, SYDVKM. CDR3 sequence reads: CASSFRGRRYGYTF. As DNA, the CDR3 is TGTGCCAGCAGTTTCAGGGGGCGAAGGTATGGCTACACCTTC.

This clone was seen more than once but under ten times. The gene calls are TRBV4-1 and TRBJ1-2; D is unresolved. From germline, CDR1 is MGHRA and CDR2 YSYEKL. CDR3 size: 12 residues. V shed 1 base and J shed 2 bases, with 2 bases lying between them. CDR3 sequence: CASSQVNYGYTF. The CDR3 nucleotides read TGCGCCAGCAGCCAAGTAAACTATGGCTACACCTTC.

This clone was seen more than once but under ten times. The chain links TRBV9 to TRBJ2-3, with 14 bases that match TRBD2. CDR3 length equals 15 residues. The J segment lost 7 bases and the V segment lost 4 bases, leaving 5 bases of the junction unmatched. Germline V CDR1 and CDR2: SGDLS, YYNGEE. The CDR3, as DNA: TGTGCCAGCAGCAACGGACTAGCGGGGGGAAATACGCAGTATTTT. Protein product: CASSNGLAGGNTQYF.

The chain carries TRBV2 and TRBJ2-5; D is undetermined. V lost 4 bases and J lost 4, with 1 base in between. The germline V gene encodes CDR1 SNHLY and CDR2 FYNNEI. The CDR3 covers 10 residues. CDR3 in amino acids: CASSGETQYF. The CDR3 DNA follows: TGTGCCAGCAGTGGAGAGACCCAGTACTTC.

The chain links TRBV7-2 to TRBJ1-1; 10 nucleotides match TRBD1. With V trimmed by 1 base and J by 3 bases, 11 bases remained unmatched. Germline V gene lookup returns CDR1 SGHTA and CDR2 FQGNSA. The CDR3 spans 18 residues. Here the CDR3 DNA reads TGTGCCAGCAGCTTAGTCGGGACAGGGGATGGACTGGACACTGAAGCTTTCTTT. Translated: CASSLVGTGDGLDTEAFF.

The gene calls are TRBV29-1 and TRBJ1-2; no clear D gene. V was pared by 3 bases and J by 4 bases, with 9 bases between. Germline values: CDR1 SQVTM, CDR2 ANQGSEA. This CDR3 region has 12 residues. CDR3 in amino acids: CSVEKTSYGYTF. The CDR3 nucleotides read TGCAGCGTTGAGAAGACTTCCTATGGCTACACCTTC.

This chain links TRBV7-8 with TRBJ1-5; the match to TRBD1 covers 7 bases. Germline CDR1 and CDR2: SGHVS and FQNEAQ. Trimming at V came to 5 bases and at J to 7 bases, leaving 11 bases not matched to a gene. The CDR3 is 15 residues long. The CDR3 DNA follows: TGTGCCAGCAGCACTTCAACAGGGGTAGGGCAGCCCCAGCATTTT. It codes for CASSTSTGVGQPQHF.

This clone was observed a few times. The chain employs TRBV4-1 and TRBJ2-3, with 7 bases that match TRBD2. Germline V gives CDR1 MGHRA, CDR2 YSYEKL. V shed 4 bases and J 2 bases; nucleotides not matched to a gene: 9. CDR3 length: 16 amino acids. The DNA for the CDR3 is TGCGCCAGCAGCCTAAGGGCTAGCGGTTTCACAGATACGCAGTATTTT. Its protein is CASSLRASGFTDTQYF.

The chain carries TRBV23-1 and TRBJ1-5, with a possible D match to TRBD1 (5 bases). TRBV23-1 is filed as an ORF, its function uncertain. V was clipped by 3 bases and J by 7 bases, with 13 bases between them. This CDR3 contains 14 residues. Written as DNA, the CDR3 is TGCGCCAGCAGTCAGTGCAGGGTAACACAGCCCCAGCATTTT. Translated, it gives CASSQCRVTQPQHF.

This clone was seen a few times. V gene TRBV7-3 combines with J gene TRBJ1-6; 9 nucleotides match TRBD1. V lost 5 bases to trimming and J lost 9 bases; unmatched junction nucleotides: 8. Per the germline V gene, CDR1 is SGHTA and CDR2 is FQGTGA. CDR3 length equals 15 residues. The CDR3 DNA reads as TGTGCCAGCAGCCTGGATTCGACAGGGGGTTCACCCCTCCACTTT. It encodes CASSLDSTGGSPLHF. Combining the CDR3 with reference TRBV7-3 and TRBJ1-6 gives the whole variable domain GAGVSQTPSNKVTEKGKYVELRCDPISGHTALYWYRQSLGQGPEFLIYFQGTGAADDSGLPNDRFFAVRPEGSVSTLKIQRTERGDSAVYLCASSLDSTGGSPLHFGNGTRLTVT.

V usage is TRBV4-1 and J usage is TRBJ2-7; D is perhaps TRBD1 (5 bases). Germline V gene sequence: CDR1 MGHRA, CDR2 YSYEKL. V lost 1 base to trimming and J lost 3 bases, with 13 bases between them. The CDR3 loop spans 15 amino acids. The CDR3 protein is CASSQVTEAIYEQYF. For the CDR3, the DNA is TGCGCCAGCAGCCAAGTGACAGAAGCGATCTACGAGCAGTACTTC.

The rearrangement joins TRBV7-9 to TRBJ1-1, with D perhaps TRBD1 (5 bases). Trimming cost V 0 bases and J 1 base, with 15 bases left between them. This CDR3 has 17 amino acids. CDR1 is SEHNR and CDR2 is FQNEAQ in the germline V gene (reference sequence). The CDR3 sequence: CASSLAPQGSKNTEAFF. The CDR3 coding sequence is TGTGCCAGCAGCTTAGCGCCCCAGGGAAGCAAGAACACTGAAGCTTTCTTT.

The chain recombines TRBV7-2 with TRBJ2-4; D ambiguous. The V end lost 4 bases, the J end lost 0 bases, and 19 bases lay between the germline ends. CDR3 length: 18 residues. Germline loops: CDR1 SGHTA, CDR2 FQGNSA. In DNA form, the CDR3 reads TGTGCCAGCAGCTCCCACAGTCTGGATTTGCTAGCCAAAAACATTCAGTACTTC. Encoded protein: CASSSHSLDLLAKNIQYF.

This clone came up a few times. V usage is TRBV7-2 and J usage is TRBJ2-7, with 8 bases that match TRBD2. The V gene end was trimmed by 5 bases and the J gene end by 7 bases; junction bases not matched to a gene: 16. CDR1 SGHTA and CDR2 FQGNSA come from the germline V gene. This CDR3 is built from 16 residues. CDR3 DNA sequence: TGTGCCAGCAGCAATACCGGAGCGGGGGTCGGAGTGGAGCAGTACTTC. It specifies CASSNTGAGVGVEQYF.

The chain recombines TRBV18 with TRBJ1-1; D remains unclear. The CDR3 runs 14 residues. CDR1 is KGHSH and CDR2 is LQKENI in the germline V gene. The germline V and J ends were trimmed by 3 bases and 7 bases, with 15 bases remaining between them. Here the CDR3 DNA reads TGTGCCAGCTCACCTAACTTTGGAGCCATTGAAGCTTTCTTT. Translating it yields CASSPNFGAIEAFF. Filled out from reference TRBV18 and TRBJ1-1, the complete variable domain reads NAGVMQNPRHLVRRRGQEARLRCSPMKGHSHVYWYRQLPEEGLKFMVYLQKENIIDESGMPKERFSAEFPKEGPSILRIQQVVRGDSAAYFCASSPNFGAIEAFFGQGTRLTVV.

The chain employs TRBV7-9 and TRBJ1-1; D is ambiguous. V lost 6 bases and J 1 base, leaving 15 bases between the germline ends. Germline assignment: CDR1 SEHNR and CDR2 FQNEAQ (reference sequence). The CDR3 spans 15 residues. CDR3 in amino acids: CASSSATMGNTEAFF. The CDR3 region has the DNA TGTGCCAGCAGTTCCGCGACGATGGGGAACACTGAAGCTTTCTTT.

The rearrangement uses TRBV2 and TRBJ2-5, with 7 bases matching TRBD2. CDR1 is SNHLY and CDR2 is FYNNEI in the germline V gene. The CDR3 is made up of 15 amino acids. The junction had 11 bases not matched to a gene; V was cut back by 8 bases and J by 2 bases. CDR3 sequence reads: CASYKTSKGQETQYF. CDR3 sequence (DNA): TGTGCCAGCTATAAGACTAGCAAGGGTCAAGAGACCCAGTACTTC.

V gene TRBV28 combines with J gene TRBJ2-3; D is possibly TRBD1 (5 bases). The V end was cut by 5 bases, the J end by 4 bases, with 16 bases between. The CDR3 runs to 15 residues. Germline V gene data show CDR1 as MDHEN and CDR2 as SYDVKM. CDR3 sequence (DNA): TGTGCCAGCAGTGCAGGGTACGGTGATGCAGATACGCAGTATTTT. Translation: CASSAGYGDADTQYF.